Following are 26 T cell receptor beta chains from one sample sequenced in a study of control samples from healthy donors and cancer patients. The protocol was immunoSEQ multiplex PCR, while the TCRdb copy is restricted to in-frame clones and leaves out a portion. The data hold 70,000 to 95,000 clones, with over 75% observed a single time. Sequenced: blood. The receptors shown here come from a man in his fifties or sixties in good health.

This CDR3 reads CATSDPPRGTDTQYF. The CDR3 DNA reads TGTGCCACCAGTGATCCCCCTAGAGGCACAGATACGCAGTATTTT. The rearrangement joins TRBV24-1 to TRBJ2-3; unclear D gene. CDR1 and CDR2 from the germline V gene are KGHDR and SFDVKD. Trimming took 3 bases from V and 1 from J, leaving 10 bases between them. The CDR3 contains 15 residues.

CDR3 residues: CAWSVLIPKLFF. CDR3 in DNA: TGTGCCTGGAGTGTACTGATCCCAAAACTGTTTTTT. This chain uses TRBV30 with TRBJ1-4; D is uncertain. Trimming cost V 0 bases and J 10 bases, with 9 bases left between them. CDR3 length equals 12 residues. Germline CDR1 is GTSNPN and CDR2 is SVGIG (reference sequence).

The chain is built from TRBV5-4 and TRBJ1-1; 7 bases fit TRBD1. Trimming took 4 bases from V and 3 from J; bases not matched to a gene: 9. The germline V gene encodes CDR1 SGHNT and CDR2 YYREEE (reference sequence). This CDR3 region has 15 residues. The CDR3 protein is CASSLYGQVYTEAFF. The CDR3 nucleotides read TGTGCCAGCAGCCTATACGGACAGGTTTACACTGAAGCTTTCTTT.

The chain is built from TRBV7-2 and TRBJ2-7, with TRBD1 identical over 8 bases. Looked up from germline, CDR1 is SGHTA and CDR2 is FQGNSA. The CDR3 length is 16 residues. Germline trimming cut 5 bases from V and 3 bases from J; bases unmatched to any gene: 12. CDR3: CASSPPGTGFLYEQYF. The CDR3 DNA reads TGTGCCAGCAGCCCCCCGGGGACAGGATTCCTCTACGAGCAGTACTTC.

Only a few counts were recorded for this clone. This sequence joins TRBV4-3 and TRBJ1-5; D is undetermined. CDR3 length: 17 residues. Germline V gene data show CDR1 as LGHNA and CDR2 as YSLEER. V gave up 0 bases and J gave up 4 bases, with 16 bases separating them. The CDR3 here is CASSQDYTAGYNQPQHF. CDR3 bases: TGCGCCAGCAGCCAAGATTATACGGCAGGTTATAATCAGCCCCAGCATTTT.

This CDR3 reads CASSNEGLGTDTQYF. DNA for the CDR3: TGTGCCAGCAGTAATGAGGGCCTGGGCACAGATACGCAGTATTTT. This chain joins TRBV2 and TRBJ2-3, with D perhaps matching TRBD2 (5 bases). V was trimmed by 5 bases and J by 1 base, leaving 13 bases between them. The CDR3 contains 15 residues. CDR1 and CDR2 from the germline V gene are SNHLY and FYNNEI. The full variable domain, completed using reference TRBV2 and TRBJ2-3, is EPEVTQTPSHQVTQMGQEVILRCVPISNHLYFYWYRQILGQKVEFLVSFYNNEISEKSEIFDDQFSVERPDGSNFTLKIRSTKLEDSAMYFCASSNEGLGTDTQYFGPGTRLTVL.

This chain joins TRBV4-3 and TRBJ1-5; D perhaps matches TRBD1 (5 bases). The V end lost 0 bases, the J end lost 4 bases, and 19 bases lay between the germline ends. CDR1 is LGHNA, CDR2 YSLEER, per germline. The CDR3 is 18 residues long. CDR3 sequence (DNA): TGCGCCAGCAGCCAAGATTGGGGCCGACCCCGTGAGAATCAGCCCCAGCATTTT. Translated, it gives CASSQDWGRPRENQPQHF.

V gene TRBV18 combines with J gene TRBJ2-7; TRBD1 or TRBD2 may be the D gene (5 bases each). Per germline, CDR1 KGHSH and CDR2 LQKENI. The CDR3 is 13 residues long. Between the trimmed V and J ends, which lost 2 bases and 6 bases, there was a span of 11 bases. This CDR3 reads CASSPNSGGEQYF. The CDR3, as DNA: TGTGCCAGCTCACCAAATTCTGGGGGCGAGCAGTACTTC.

The chain uses TRBV4-2 and TRBJ2-2, with TRBD2 identical over 14 bases. This CDR3 is 16 amino acids long. After removal of 3 bases from V and 6 bases from J, the junction contained 3 bases not matched to a gene. CDR1 and CDR2 (germline): LGHNA, YNFKEQ. CDR3 nucleotides: TGTGCCAGCAGCCATGAGACTAGCGGGGGGGCCGGGGAGCTGTTTTTT. It specifies CASSHETSGGAGELFF.

V and J are TRBV5-4 and TRBJ2-1; tentatively, D is TRBD1 (5 bases). CDR1 is SGHNT and CDR2 is YYREEE in the germline V gene (reference sequence). The CDR3 contains 14 residues. Deletions cut 2 bases from V and 0 bases from J, with 6 bases between. CDR3 sequence: CASSFQGSYNEQFF. DNA for the CDR3: TGTGCCAGCAGCTTCCAGGGCTCCTACAATGAGCAGTTCTTC.

The genes are TRBV3-1 (or the pseudogene TRBV3-2) and TRBJ2-5, with D possibly TRBD1 on 6 matching bases. V shed 4 bases and J shed 3 bases, with 12 bases lying between them. CDR1 and CDR2 from the germline V gene are LGHDT and YNNKEL (reference sequence). The CDR3 has 14 residues. The CDR3 protein is CASSREGVEETQYF. The CDR3 nucleotides read TGTGCCAGCAGCCGCGAGGGGGTGGAAGAGACCCAGTACTTC.

This chain links TRBV20-1 with TRBJ1-2, with a weak D call TRBD1 (5 bases). The germline V and J ends were trimmed by 3 bases and 2 bases, with 7 bases remaining between them. This CDR3 spans 12 amino acids. CDR1 DFQATT and CDR2 SNEGSKA come from the germline V gene (reference sequence). The DNA of the CDR3 is TGCAGTGCTAGTTCAGGGAACTATGGCTACACCTTC. Its translation is CSASSGNYGYTF.

The chain is built from TRBV4-3 and TRBJ1-2; a possible D gene is TRBD1 (6 bases). V was pared by 4 bases and J by 2 bases, with 11 bases between. The germline V gene has CDR1 LGHNA and CDR2 YSLEER. This CDR3 contains 14 residues. This CDR3 reads CASSPRTANYGYTF. CDR3 in DNA: TGCGCCAGCAGCCCCCGGACAGCCAACTATGGCTACACCTTC.

This clone has only one observation. The chain couples TRBV6-5 to TRBJ1-2; perhaps TRBD1 as D (5 bases). The CDR3 has 11 residues. From germline, CDR1 is MNHEY and CDR2 SVGAGI. V gave up 10 bases and J gave up 4 bases, with 10 bases separating them. The CDR3 region is CATRVLYGYTF. In nucleotides, the CDR3 is TGTGCCACCAGGGTCCTCTATGGCTACACCTTC.

The V gene is TRBV10-3, the J gene TRBJ1-6; 10 bases line up with TRBD1. Trimming at V came to 4 bases and at J to 5 bases, leaving 2 bases not matched to a gene. Germline V gives CDR1 ENHRY, CDR2 SYGVKD. The CDR3 spans 15 residues. The CDR3 DNA follows: TGTGCCATCAGTGGGGACAGGGGAGATAATTCACCCCTCCACTTT. It is translated as CAISGDRGDNSPLHF.

CDR3 sequence reads: CASSSQGTYEQYV. Here the CDR3 DNA reads TGCGCCAGCAGTTCGCAGGGGACCTACGAGCAGTACGTC. The V and J genes are TRBV10-2 and TRBJ2-7; a weak D match, TRBD1 (6 bases). Looked up from germline, CDR1 is WSHSY and CDR2 is SAAADI. The CDR3 loop spans 13 amino acids. The V and J ends lost 5 bases and 2 bases respectively, with 10 bases between them.

V and J are TRBV4-1 and TRBJ2-2; no reliable D call. This CDR3 region has 15 residues. The V gene lost 1 base and the J gene lost 5 bases, with 11 bases spanning the gap. The germline CDR1 and CDR2 sequences are MGHRA and YSYEKL. CDR3 DNA: TGCGCCAGCAGCCAAGCTGGGTATATAACCGGGGAGCTGTTTTTT. Translated, it gives CASSQAGYITGELFF.

The chain combines TRBV5-4 with TRBJ2-2; 9 bases agree with TRBD1. CDR3 length: 16 residues. The junction had 6 bases not matched to a gene; V was cut back by 4 bases and J by 2 bases. CDR1 is SGHNT, CDR2 YYREEE, per germline (reference sequence). The CDR3 bases are TGTGCCAGCAGCCAGGGACAGGGAATTAACACCGGGGAGCTGTTTTTT. Translating it yields CASSQGQGINTGELFF.

The chain carries TRBV4-3 and TRBJ2-3; D remains ambiguous. The germline V gene has CDR1 LGHNA and CDR2 YSLEER. The length of the CDR3 is 15 residues. The V gene lost 0 bases and the J gene lost 0 bases, with 7 bases spanning the gap. The CDR3 DNA sequence: TGCGCCAGCAGCCAAGAGGCCCGGAGCACAGATACGCAGTATTTT. Its protein product is CASSQEARSTDTQYF.

CDR3 nucleotide sequence: TGTGCCTGGGGGCCACCCCTCCACTTT. Protein: CAWGPPLHF. This chain connects TRBV30 to TRBJ1-6; the D is unclear. CDR3 length: 9 amino acids. Trimming removed 5 bases at V and 11 bases at J, with 4 bases between. CDR1 and CDR2 from the germline V gene are GTSNPN and SVGIG (reference sequence).

The chain uses TRBV5-1 and TRBJ2-3; D is unresolved. V dropped 9 bases and J dropped 4 bases, with 6 bases sitting between them. The CDR3 is made up of 10 amino acids. In germline, CDR1 is SGHRS, CDR2 YFSETQ. The CDR3 spells CATRPDTQYF. CDR3 bases: TGCGCCACCAGACCAGATACGCAGTATTTT.

This chain joins TRBV24-1 and TRBJ2-1; D is undetermined. V was pared by 3 bases and J by 7 bases, with 9 bases between. The CDR3 runs 13 residues. CDR1 and CDR2 from the germline V gene are KGHDR and SFDVKD. The CDR3 DNA reads as TGTGCCACCAGTGATCCCCATCCTAATGAGCAGTTCTTC. It encodes CATSDPHPNEQFF.

V usage is TRBV9 and J usage is TRBJ1-2; tentatively, D is TRBD1 (6 bases). Germline lookup yields CDR1 SGDLS and CDR2 YYNGEE. With 4 bases removed from V and 0 bases from J, the gap between germline ends came to 10 bases. The CDR3 spans 14 residues. CDR3: CASSRGGSNYGYTF. CDR3 coding DNA: TGTGCCAGCAGCAGAGGGGGGTCTAACTATGGCTACACCTTC.

The chain recombines TRBV28 with TRBJ2-7; D possibly matches TRBD1 or TRBD2 (5 bases each). V was pared by 7 bases and J by 7 bases, with 23 bases between. Germline-derived CDR1 and CDR2 are MDHEN and SYDVKM. The CDR3 contains 15 residues. Written as DNA, the CDR3 is TGTGCCAGCATCGGGCCCGGGGACGCCTCTCGGGAGCAGTACTTC. Its protein is CASIGPGDASREQYF.

The chain combines TRBV7-6 with TRBJ2-7, with D tentatively TRBD2 (7 bases). Germline values: CDR1 SGHVS, CDR2 FNYEAQ. This CDR3 is built from 15 residues. V lost 5 bases and J lost 2, with 16 bases in between. The CDR3 loop reads CASSPGASGAYEQYF. CDR3 bases: TGTGCCAGCAGCCCGGGGGCAAGCGGGGCCTACGAGCAGTACTTC.

This sequence joins TRBV9 and TRBJ2-3, with 8 positions matching TRBD1. V dropped 4 bases and J dropped 1; count of bases not matched to a gene: 8. This CDR3 comprises 16 residues. Germline values: CDR1 SGDLS, CDR2 YYNGEE. The CDR3 loop is CASSPDGRGRTDTQYF. The CDR3 DNA reads as TGTGCCAGCAGCCCAGATGGCAGGGGGCGCACAGATACGCAGTATTTT.